Listed below are T cell receptor beta chains from one sample, sequenced in a study of Ad26.COV2.S vaccination and SARS-CoV-2 variants. Sequenced by immunoSEQ multiplex PCR; TCRdb stores in-frame clones only, minus some. This table has 290,000 or so clones, around 87% appearing once. This specimen consisted of peripheral blood, obtained in a trial of Ad26.COV2.S vaccine versus placebo. These receptor sequences come from a person between 18 and 59 years old who received the Ad26.COV2.S COVID-19 vaccine or a placebo. The CDR3 runs from the conserved cysteine through the conserved F or W. The order of the fields is V gene, D gene, J gene, clone size, CDR3 protein, CDR3 DNA. D genes are given only for firm matches. Where a row states a size, it is once, few, many or the class of an expanded clone; other rows omit it.

TRBV5-1	.	TRBJ1-1	.	CASSFFSYDTEAFF	TGCGCCAGCAGCTTCTTCTCGTATGACACTGAAGCTTTCTTT
TRBV4-2	TRBD1	TRBJ1-2	.	CASSPRWTGDFNGYTF	TGTGCCAGCAGCCCCCGGTGGACAGGGGATTTTAATGGCTACACCTTC
TRBV7-3	TRBD1	TRBJ2-2	.	CASSSTGTANTGELFF	TGTGCCAGCAGCTCAACCGGGACAGCGAACACCGGGGAGCTGTTTTTT
TRBV30	TRBD2	TRBJ2-3	.	CAWRRLAGSTDTQYF	TGTGCCTGGAGACGACTAGCGGGGAGCACAGATACGCAGTATTTT
TRBV6-4	TRBD1	TRBJ2-7	.	CASSEEVGQTYEQYF	TGTGCCAGCAGTGAAGAGGTGGGACAGACCTACGAGCAGTACTTC
TRBV2	.	TRBJ2-7	.	CASSEEGSRTAQYF	TGTGCCAGCAGTGAAGAAGGTAGTCGGACTGCGCAGTACTTC
TRBV6-6	TRBD1	TRBJ2-7	.	CASRDGTGGYEQYF	TGTGCCAGCAGAGACGGGACAGGGGGTTACGAGCAGTACTTC
TRBV6-5	.	TRBJ1-1	.	CATRGGGVGTEAFF	TGTGCCACCCGTGGGGGCGGGGTAGGGACTGAAGCTTTCTTT
TRBV2	.	TRBJ2-7	.	CASSGQGRSYEQYF	TGTGCCAGCAGTGGGCAGGGTCGCTCCTACGAGCAGTACTTC
TRBV9	.	TRBJ1-2	.	CASSTSGGIGYGYTF	TGTGCCAGCAGCACCTCGGGGGGGATCGGCTATGGCTACACCTTC
TRBV9	.	TRBJ2-7	.	CASSVGGQNYEQYF	TGTGCCAGCAGCGTAGGGGGGCAAAACTACGAGCAGTACTTC
TRBV20-1	.	TRBJ1-1	once	CSAAGWTEAFF	TGCAGTGCGGCAGGGTGGACTGAAGCTTTCTTT
TRBV7-9	TRBD1	TRBJ2-3	.	CASSLGTGSTDTQYF	TGTGCCAGCAGCTTAGGGACAGGAAGCACAGATACGCAGTATTTT
TRBV11-1	TRBD1	TRBJ2-5	.	CASSLSRDRQETQYF	TGTGCCAGCAGCCTATCCCGGGACAGACAAGAGACCCAGTACTTC
TRBV28	.	TRBJ1-5	.	CASSLFLRGLSNQPQHF	TGTGCCAGCAGTTTATTCCTCAGGGGATTGAGCAATCAGCCCCAGCATTTT
TRBV7-2	TRBD1	TRBJ2-5	few	CASSSASGGSETQYF	TGTGCCAGCAGCTCAGCTTCAGGGGGTTCGGAGACCCAGTACTTC
TRBV27	.	TRBJ1-2	.	CASSVTHQWRGGYTF	TGTGCCAGCAGTGTGACCCATCAGTGGAGGGGAGGCTACACCTTC
TRBV20-1	TRBD2	TRBJ2-1	.	CSASYLAAYNEQFF	TGCAGTGCTAGTTATCTAGCGGCCTACAATGAGCAGTTCTTC
TRBV5-4	.	TRBJ2-7	.	CASSFGGQSVDEQYF	TGTGCCAGCAGCTTCGGGGGGCAAAGTGTTGACGAGCAGTACTTC
TRBV3-1/TRBV3-2	.	TRBJ1-2	.	CASTSGAGYTF	TGTGCCAGTACCTCAGGGGCCGGCTACACCTTC
TRBV9	TRBD1	TRBJ1-3	.	CASNRGNTGNTIYF	TGTGCCAGCAACAGGGGGAATACTGGAAACACCATATATTTT
TRBV6-4	.	TRBJ2-1	once	CASSLDSLYNEQFF	TGTGCCAGCAGCCTCGACTCGCTCTACAATGAGCAGTTCTTC
TRBV18	TRBD1	TRBJ2-7	.	CASSETGVNSYEQYF	TGTGCCAGCTCGGAGACAGGGGTAAACTCCTACGAGCAGTACTTC
TRBV19	.	TRBJ2-3	.	CASSPISAGQGTDTQYF	TGTGCCAGTAGTCCTATTTCAGCGGGCCAAGGCACAGATACGCAGTATTTT
TRBV29-1	TRBD1	TRBJ1-4	few	CSVGTGATNEKLFF	TGCAGCGTGGGAACAGGGGCAACTAATGAAAAACTGTTTTTT
TRBV18	TRBD1	TRBJ1-5	.	CASSPDRDQPQHF	TGTGCCAGCTCGCCCGACAGGGATCAGCCCCAGCATTTT
TRBV4-3	TRBD2	TRBJ2-3	.	CASNFASGASDTQYF	TGCGCCAGCAATTTTGCCAGCGGGGCTTCAGATACGCAGTATTTT
TRBV6-5	.	TRBJ1-6	.	CASRATVNSPLHF	TGTGCCAGCAGAGCGACCGTGAATTCACCCCTCCACTTT
TRBV12-3/TRBV12-4	.	TRBJ1-1	few	CASTLTMNTEAFF	TGTGCCAGCACCCTGACCATGAACACTGAAGCTTTCTTT
TRBV3-1/TRBV3-2	.	TRBJ2-7	.	CASSQFGNEQYF	TGTGCCAGCAGCCAATTCGGAAACGAGCAGTACTTC
TRBV6-6	.	TRBJ2-6	.	CASSPPAGANVLTF	TGTGCCAGCAGTCCTCCAGCCGGGGCCAACGTCCTGACTTTC
TRBV18	TRBD2	TRBJ2-7	once	CASSEAPSGSYEQYF	TGTGCCAGCTCCGAAGCCCCTAGCGGGAGCTACGAGCAGTACTTC
TRBV2	.	TRBJ1-1	.	CASNSRGGEAFF	TGTGCCAGCAATTCGAGGGGCGGTGAAGCTTTCTTT
TRBV30	.	TRBJ1-4	.	CAWSVGSNNEKLFF	TGTGCCTGGAGTGTAGGGTCTAATAATGAAAAACTGTTTTTT
TRBV3-1/TRBV3-2	.	TRBJ2-7	.	CASSQEIPPTGNLAHPYEQYF	TGTGCCAGCAGCCAAGAGATCCCCCCCACAGGGAACCTCGCGCATCCCTACGAGCAGTACTTC
TRBV7-2	.	TRBJ2-7	.	CASSLFPREQYF	TGTGCCAGCAGCTTATTTCCCAGGGAGCAGTACTTC